The 21 T cell receptor beta chains below come from one sample, sequenced in a study of CD8 T cells in Susac syndrome. An amount of RNA that ranged from roughly 0.5 to 1 ug was reverse transcribed with random hexamers. Using its own MiXCR run on the immunoSEQ multiplex PCR reads, TCRdb lists one record per CDR3 protein. The repertoire consists of about 300,000 distinct CDR3 sequences, with 75% to 85% occurring once and the leading ten covering 0.21%. Sequenced sample: CD8+ T cells from PBMCs. These receptors all stem from a human donor with multiple sclerosis.

The V gene is TRBV10-3, the J gene TRBJ2-7; possible D gene TRBD2, 6 bases. The germline V gene encodes CDR1 ENHRY and CDR2 SYGVKD. The CDR3 is 15 amino acids. V lost 1 base, J lost 3 bases, and 13 bases lay in between. CDR3 protein: CAISEWAGPFYEQYF. CDR3 DNA sequence: TGTGCCATCAGTGAGTGGGCGGGACCCTTCTACGAGCAGTACTTC.

The chain is built from TRBV28 and TRBJ2-7; possible D gene TRBD1, 6 bases. The CDR3 loop spans 15 amino acids. Trimming removed 3 bases at V and 3 bases at J, with 15 bases between. Looked up from germline, CDR1 is MDHEN and CDR2 is SYDVKM. The CDR3 DNA reads TGTGCCAGCAGTTTTCTTCAGGGACACCTCTACGAGCAGTACTTC. It specifies CASSFLQGHLYEQYF.

The gene calls are TRBV15 and TRBJ2-5, with TRBD2 identical over 9 bases. The germline V gene has CDR1 LNHNV and CDR2 YYDKDF (reference sequence). The V gene end was trimmed by 4 bases and the J gene end by 5 bases; junction bases not matched to a gene: 5. The CDR3 sequence is 14 residues long. The CDR3 nucleotides read TGTGCCACCAGCAACCGCCTAGCGGGGGAGACCCAGTACTTC. It is translated as CATSNRLAGETQYF.

The chain has TRBV4-3 and TRBJ2-1; D ambiguous. Between the trimmed V and J ends, which lost 1 base and 6 bases, there was a span of 7 bases. This CDR3 spans 13 amino acids. CDR1 is LGHNA and CDR2 is YSLEER in the germline V gene. The CDR3 here is CASSQVGINEQFF. The CDR3 DNA is TGCGCCAGCAGCCAAGTAGGTATCAATGAGCAGTTCTTC.

The V gene is TRBV28, the J gene TRBJ2-3, with a weak D call TRBD1 (5 bases). The CDR3 is 15 amino acids. Germline assignment: CDR1 MDHEN and CDR2 SYDVKM. The germline V and J ends were trimmed by 3 bases and 1 base, with 11 bases remaining between them. The CDR3 DNA reads TGTGCCAGCAGTTTGACAGCTTGGGGCACAGATACGCAGTATTTT. Translated: CASSLTAWGTDTQYF.

The table lists this clonotype with a few counts. CDR3 protein: CASGLGQGLSVEQYF. The CDR3 coding sequence is TGTGCTAGTGGTTTGGGACAGGGTCTCTCAGTGGAGCAGTACTTC. The chain links TRBV12-5 to TRBJ2-7; 7 bases match TRBD1. Trimming took 1 base from V and 7 from J; bases not matched to a gene: 10. This CDR3 is built from 15 residues. CDR1 and CDR2 from the germline V gene are LGHNT and FRNRAP. Full variable domain (remainder filled in from reference TRBV12-5 and TRBJ2-7): DARVTQTPRHKVTEMGQEVTMRCQPILGHNTVFWYRQTMMQGLELLAYFRNRAPLDDSGMPKDRFSAEMPDATLATLKIQPSEPRDSAVYFCASGLGQGLSVEQYFGPGTRLTVT.

The rearrangement links TRBV28 to TRBJ1-1; 9 positions agree with TRBD1. This CDR3 is 13 amino acids long. Germline V CDR1 and CDR2: MDHEN, SYDVKM. The J segment lost 5 bases and the V segment lost 5 bases, leaving 3 bases of the junction unmatched. This chain's CDR3 is CASSGTGKTEAFF. In DNA form, the CDR3 reads TGTGCCAGCAGTGGGACAGGGAAGACTGAAGCTTTCTTT.

This clonotype was counted only a few times. The chain carries TRBV6-5 and TRBJ2-1; 9 bases align to TRBD2. The CDR3 extends over 16 amino acids. J was trimmed by 4 bases and V by 0 bases; bases with no gene match: 4. CDR1 and CDR2 (germline): MNHEY, SVGAGI. In nucleotides, the CDR3 is TGTGCCAGCAGTTACTCATGGGCGGGAGGGTACAATGAGCAGTTCTTC. As protein: CASSYSWAGGYNEQFF.

V and J are TRBV6-2 or TRBV6-3 and TRBJ2-7; D is uncertain. The CDR3 spans 11 residues. The germline V gene encodes CDR1 MNHEY and CDR2 SVGEGT. Trimming removed 4 bases at V and 5 bases at J, with 6 bases between. CDR3 coding DNA: TGTGCCAGCAGTTCGACTCACGAGCAGTACTTC. Its protein is CASSSTHEQYF.

The chain uses TRBV4-3 and TRBJ2-3; no reliable D call. The CDR3 runs 14 residues. V shed 1 base and J shed 2 bases, with 7 bases lying between them. CDR1 and CDR2 from the germline V gene are LGHNA and YSLEER. As DNA, the CDR3 is TGCGCCAGCAGCCAAGTCCAGTACACAGATACGCAGTATTTT. It is translated as CASSQVQYTDTQYF.

This sequence joins TRBV28 and TRBJ2-3; TRBD2 matches at 9 bases. Germline CDR1 and CDR2: MDHEN and SYDVKM. The CDR3 covers 19 residues. V lost 2 bases to trimming and J lost 0 bases; unmatched junction nucleotides: 12. The CDR3 protein is CASSLKASGDTYSTDTQYF. DNA of the CDR3: TGTGCCAGCAGTTTAAAGGCTAGCGGGGACACCTATAGCACAGATACGCAGTATTTT.

The chain employs TRBV15 and TRBJ1-2; the D is unclear. Between the trimmed V and J ends, which lost 6 bases and 2 bases, there was a span of 16 bases. Germline V gene lookup returns CDR1 LNHNV and CDR2 YYDKDF (reference sequence). The CDR3 loop spans 15 amino acids. The CDR3 region has the DNA TGTGCCACCAGTGGCCAGGACCCCACCAACTATGGCTACACCTTC. This sequence encodes CATSGQDPTNYGYTF.

This clonotype was seen more than once but under ten times. The V gene is TRBV7-9, the J gene TRBJ2-7; D ambiguous. The V gene lost 3 bases and the J gene lost 2 bases, with 5 bases spanning the gap. The CDR3 is made up of 12 amino acids. CDR1 and CDR2 from the germline V gene are SEHNR and FQNEAQ (reference sequence). The chain's CDR3 is CASSLQTYEQYF. CDR3 nucleotide sequence: TGTGCCAGCAGCTTGCAAACCTACGAGCAGTACTTC.

The V and J genes are TRBV24-1 and TRBJ2-7, with D possibly being TRBD2 (5 bases). With 2 bases removed from V and 3 bases from J, the gap between germline ends came to 13 bases. The CDR3 is 15 amino acids. Germline CDR1 and CDR2: KGHDR and SFDVKD. The CDR3 DNA follows: TGTGCCACCAGTGATTCCTTAACCGGGGACTACGAGCAGTACTTC. Its protein is CATSDSLTGDYEQYF.

The CDR3 coding sequence is TGCGCCAGCAGCTTGGGCCCTGACGGTGGCACAGATACGCAGTATTTT. Its protein product is CASSLGPDGGTDTQYF. V gene TRBV5-1 combines with J gene TRBJ2-3; the D is unclear. This CDR3 contains 16 residues. Looked up from germline, CDR1 is SGHRS and CDR2 is YFSETQ. The V end was cut by 0 bases, the J end by 1 base, with 12 bases between.

The count of this clonotype is one. The chain has TRBV2 and TRBJ2-1; TRBD2 matches at 7 bases. V lost 0 bases, J lost 9 bases, and 17 bases stayed unmatched. Looked up from germline, CDR1 is SNHLY and CDR2 is FYNNEI. This CDR3 has 18 amino acids. CDR3 sequence reads: CASSEALLGAGVGPEQFF. The CDR3 nucleotides read TGTGCCAGCAGTGAAGCGCTTCTTGGGGCGGGAGTAGGTCCTGAGCAGTTCTTC.

The chain combines TRBV28 with TRBJ2-5; TRBD2 matches 7 bases. CDR3 length: 15 amino acids. The germline CDR1 and CDR2 sequences are MDHEN and SYDVKM. Trimming took 6 bases from V and 5 from J; bases not matched to a gene: 12. CDR3 DNA sequence: TGTGCCAGCAGGATTAGCGGGCTCACGGGGGAGACCCAGTACTTC. It yields the protein CASRISGLTGETQYF.

CDR3 region: CASSFLSTSTEAFF. The CDR3 DNA is TGTGCCAGCAGCTTCTTATCCACGAGCACTGAAGCTTTCTTT. This rearrangement joins TRBV7-9 to TRBJ1-1, with D hard to call. The germline gives CDR1 SEHNR, CDR2 FQNEAQ (reference sequence). Trimming took off 3 bases at V and 4 bases at J, with 12 bases between the two ends. There are 14 residues in the CDR3.

The genes are TRBV27 and TRBJ1-1, with D maybe TRBD1 (5 bases). CDR3 length: 14 residues. V was clipped by 4 bases and J by 4 bases, with 13 bases between them. Per germline, CDR1 MNHEY and CDR2 SMNVEV (reference sequence). Written as DNA, the CDR3 is TGTGCCAGCAGTTGGGGGGGTGGTTCCACTGAAGCTTTCTTT. Amino acids: CASSWGGGSTEAFF.

The V gene is TRBV9, the J gene TRBJ1-1, with a tentative D call TRBD1 (5 bases). The V end was cut by 7 bases, the J end by 5 bases, with 12 bases between. Germline CDR1 SGDLS, CDR2 YYNGEE. The CDR3 spans 12 residues. Here the CDR3 reads CASQAGGTEAFF. The CDR3 DNA is TGTGCCAGCCAGGCCGGGGGTACTGAAGCTTTCTTT.

This clonotype appeared a single time. The chain couples TRBV19 to TRBJ2-6; unclear D gene. Germline values: CDR1 LNHDA, CDR2 SQIVND (reference sequence). The germline V and J ends were trimmed by 5 bases and 6 bases, with 14 bases remaining between them. The CDR3 is made up of 15 amino acids. The CDR3 DNA sequence: TGTGCCAGTAGTGCCGACTCCTCGGCGGCCAACGTCCTGACTTTC. This encodes CASSADSSAANVLTF.